The 19 T cell receptor beta chains reported below all come from one sample, sequenced in a study of regulatory T cells in long-lasting Graves disease. The time point was: persistent/refractory GD, antithyroid drugs over 5 years with positive TRAb. PBMC RNA served as the TCR library source. Building of the TCR beta libraries involved iRepertoire HTBI primers and Arm-PCR of CDR3 regions. From the multiplex PCR reads, TCRdb called clonotypes with MiXCR, one entry per CDR3 protein. The sample holds over 650,000 distinct CDR3 sequences; 25% to 30% are singletons and the top ten take around 42%. This material consisted of peripheral blood mononuclear cells (PBMCs), taken when the disease was refractory, from a patient treated with antithyroid drugs. The receptor source for this set is a female donor with Graves disease.

This clonotype is a singleton in its sample. This chain connects TRBV11-2 to TRBJ2-7; 14 bases are a match to TRBD2. CDR1 and CDR2 from the germline V gene are SGHAT and FQNNGV. The CDR3 has 17 residues. J lost 3 bases, V lost 0 bases, and 4 bases had no gene match. In DNA, the CDR3 is TGTGCCAGCAGCTTAGAGAGGGGACTAGCGGGAGTCTACGAGCAGTACTTC. Protein sequence: CASSLERGLAGVYEQYF.

This clonotype was seen more than once but under ten times. This sequence joins TRBV28 and TRBJ2-2; 7 nucleotides line up with TRBD1. V shed 8 bases, J shed 2 bases, and the junction held 11 bases outside the gene matches. CDR1 and CDR2 from the germline V gene are MDHEN and SYDVKM. This CDR3 is built from 16 residues. The CDR3 sequence is CASLARTGPNTGELFF. The CDR3 DNA sequence: TGTGCCAGCTTGGCCCGGACAGGCCCCAACACCGGGGAGCTGTTTTTT.

This clonotype was observed a handful of times. This chain connects TRBV28 to TRBJ2-6, with 7 positions matching TRBD1. This CDR3 is built from 17 residues. V lost 4 bases, J lost 0 bases, and 6 bases stayed unmatched. Looked up from germline, CDR1 is MDHEN and CDR2 is SYDVKM. The CDR3, as DNA: TGTGCCAGCAGTTCCACGACAGGGCTCTCTGGGGCCAACGTCCTGACTTTC. This encodes CASSSTTGLSGANVLTF.

The chain has TRBV28 and TRBJ2-7, with D unresolved. V lost 2 bases to trimming and J lost 3 bases, with 5 bases between them. Germline V lookup: CDR1 MDHEN, CDR2 SYDVKM. This CDR3 has 12 residues. The CDR3 reads CASSLLLYEQYF. The CDR3 DNA sequence: TGTGCCAGCAGTTTACTTCTCTACGAGCAGTACTTC.

Regarding this clonotype: A much larger clone lies one base from this, so it may be a read error. This chain uses TRBV7-2 with TRBJ2-5; TRBD2 agrees at 12 bases. The V segment lost 5 bases and the J segment 0 bases; nucleotides outside the gene matches: 4. CDR3 length: 16 residues. Germline V CDR1 and CDR2: SGHTA, FQGNSA. CDR3 loop: CASSHGTSGYQETQYF. The CDR3 nucleotides read TGTGCCAGCAGCCACGGGACTAGCGGGTACCAAGAGACCCAGTACTTC.

This clonotype was seen a handful of times. This chain uses TRBV18 with TRBJ2-5; D is possibly TRBD1 (6 bases). The V gene lost 0 bases and the J gene lost 3 bases, with 11 bases spanning the gap. Germline V gives CDR1 KGHSH, CDR2 LQKENI. The CDR3 totals 15 residues. As DNA, the CDR3 is TGTGCCAGCTCACCACCGGGTCAGGGGAAAGAGACCCAGTACTTC. Its translation is CASSPPGQGKETQYF.

The chain combines TRBV28 with TRBJ1-3, with 8 positions matching TRBD1. With V trimmed by 7 bases and J by 0 bases, 11 bases remained unmatched. Germline values: CDR1 MDHEN, CDR2 SYDVKM. The CDR3 length is 17 residues. CDR3 sequence reads: CASMGTGTISSGNTIYF. The CDR3 DNA reads TGTGCCAGCATGGGGACAGGAACTATTAGCTCTGGAAACACCATATATTTT.

The rearrangement links TRBV29-1 to TRBJ2-7; 10 nucleotides line up with TRBD2. V lost 0 bases, J lost 3 bases, and 2 bases stayed unmatched. The CDR3 is 14 amino acids. Germline CDR1 is SQVTM and CDR2 is ANQGSEA. The CDR3 DNA is TGCAGCGTTGAAGAGTCTAGCGGGAGCTACGAGCAGTACTTC. Protein sequence: CSVEESSGSYEQYF.

This clonotype was seen more than once but under ten times. The chain recombines TRBV20-1 with TRBJ2-7; TRBD2 agrees at 11 bases. The CDR3 extends over 16 amino acids. J was trimmed by 2 bases and V by 3 bases; bases with no gene match: 9. CDR1 is DFQATT, CDR2 SNEGSKA, per germline (reference sequence). CDR3 amino acids: CSASRSTSGITYEQYF. The CDR3 DNA reads TGCAGTGCTAGTAGGTCGACTAGCGGGATCACCTACGAGCAGTACTTC.

This clonotype occurred a few times. The chain links TRBV6-1 to TRBJ1-5; 10 bases fit TRBD1. From germline, CDR1 is MNHNS and CDR2 SASEGT. The CDR3 totals 17 residues. Trimming took 5 bases from V and 5 from J; bases not matched to a gene: 12. CDR3 sequence reads: CASSQSSTGGRDQPQHF. DNA for the CDR3: TGTGCCAGCAGTCAAAGTTCGACAGGGGGCAGGGATCAGCCCCAGCATTTT.

For this clonotype: Just one base apart from a much larger clone, this may be a read error. The chain carries TRBV30 and TRBJ1-2; 7 positions match TRBD1. The CDR3 length is 13 residues. The J segment lost 4 bases and the V segment lost 4 bases, leaving 6 bases of the junction unmatched. In germline, CDR1 is GTSNPN, CDR2 SVGIG (reference sequence). CDR3 sequence reads: CAWIPQGTYGYTF. In nucleotides, the CDR3 is TGTGCCTGGATACCACAGGGGACCTATGGCTACACCTTC.

The rearrangement uses TRBV20-1 and TRBJ1-5, with TRBD1 identical over 7 bases. The germline V gene encodes CDR1 DFQATT and CDR2 SNEGSKA (reference sequence). This CDR3 is built from 14 residues. J lost 4 bases, V lost 5 bases, and 8 bases had no gene match. In DNA, the CDR3 is TGCAGTGCTTTTACAGGGGAGTTTAATCAGCCCCAGCATTTT. Amino acids: CSAFTGEFNQPQHF.

The V call is TRBV4-1, the J call TRBJ1-1; 9 bases line up with TRBD1. This CDR3 has 14 residues. Germline CDR1 reads MGHRA; CDR2 reads YSYEKL. The V gene end was trimmed by 4 bases and the J gene end by 8 bases; junction bases not matched to a gene: 8. CDR3 protein: CASSLQGGTGEAFF. The CDR3 DNA follows: TGCGCCAGCAGCCTCCAGGGGGGGACAGGGGAAGCTTTCTTT.

J is TRBJ1-4 and V is TRBV6-1, with D perhaps matching TRBD1 (5 bases). V lost 6 bases and J lost 5, with 13 bases in between. The CDR3 runs to 14 residues. CDR1 and CDR2 from the germline V gene are MNHNS and SASEGT. CDR3 coding DNA: TGTGCCAGCAGCCTTGACAGCGTAAATGAAAAACTGTTTTTT. Protein product: CASSLDSVNEKLFF.

In DNA form, the CDR3 reads TGTGCCAGTAGTATTGAACTTGGCGAGCAGTACTTC. Translated, it gives CASSIELGEQYF. The chain has TRBV19 and TRBJ2-7; no firm D call. CDR1 is LNHDA, CDR2 SQIVND, per germline (reference sequence). Trimming shortened V by 3 bases and J by 6 bases, and 9 bases separated the two germline ends. This CDR3 is built from 12 residues.

This clonotype was seen many times. V gene TRBV2 combines with J gene TRBJ2-5, with D tentatively TRBD1 or TRBD2 (5 bases each). Trimming shortened V by 6 bases and J by 7 bases, and 15 bases separated the two germline ends. There are 13 residues in the CDR3. CDR1 is SNHLY, CDR2 FYNNEI, per germline. CDR3 coding DNA: TGTGCCAGCAGACGCGGACTCACAGGGACCCAGTACTTC. It codes for CASRRGLTGTQYF.

The CDR3 here is CASFTGTRGYEQYF. In DNA, the CDR3 is TGTGCCAGCTTCACCGGGACTAGAGGGTACGAGCAGTACTTC. The chain combines TRBV6-1 with TRBJ2-7, with 8 bases matching TRBD2. The J segment lost 4 bases and the V segment lost 8 bases, leaving 10 bases of the junction unmatched. Germline CDR1 MNHNS, CDR2 SASEGT. The CDR3 runs to 14 residues.

This clonotype was observed a few times. V gene TRBV25-1 combines with J gene TRBJ1-5; D unresolved. Germline V gives CDR1 MGHDK, CDR2 SYGVNS. This CDR3 is 14 amino acids long. The V end lost 4 bases, the J end lost 6 bases, and 13 bases lay between the germline ends. The chain's CDR3 is CASSAWEASQPQHF. The CDR3 DNA sequence: TGTGCCAGCAGTGCGTGGGAAGCAAGTCAGCCCCAGCATTTT.

Turning to this clonotype: The junction and the germline gene differ at one end; a read error may be behind it. Here the CDR3 reads CASSPNGLAGVPYEQHF. In nucleotides, the CDR3 is TGTGCCAGCAGTCCTAACGGACTAGCGGGAGTTCCCTACGAGCAGCACTTC. This chain joins TRBV27 and TRBJ2-7; 13 bases fit TRBD2. This CDR3 has 17 amino acids. CDR1 is MNHEY and CDR2 is SMNVEV in the germline V gene (reference sequence).